In this sample, the clone carrying this T cell receptor beta chain turned up a few times. No antigen is known for it. Total RNA was isolated from each sample in quantities of at least 6 micrograms. A second 7 to 11 cycle PCR used barcoded and J-beta primers. TCRdb itself ran the 5' RACE reads through MiXCR, one entry per CDR3 protein. The sample has about a million distinct CDR3 sequences, roughly half seen once; the top ten hold about 22%. The length of the CDR3 is 14 residues. Trimming shortened V by 6 bases and J by 1 base, and 13 bases separated the two germline ends. Germline CDR1 reads KGHSH; CDR2 reads LQKENI. These data are taken from a study of blood T cells in healthy people across ages. Study outcomes and limitations: The CMV status of each donor remained undetermined, and this could have confounded shifts in expanded clonotypes. Total diversity from one million sequenced T cells was likely underestimated.

The source material was blood. The rearrangement links TRBV18 to TRBJ2-7; D is undetermined. The receptor was derived from a woman aged 55 to 70 in good health. CDR3 nucleotide sequence: TGTGCCAGCTCGAGTGGGGTTCTTTCCTACGAGCAGTACTTC. This codes for CASSSGVLSYEQYF.